Shown below are 18 T cell receptor beta chains from a single sample sequenced in a study of shared clonotypes between healthy human individuals. Some clones are missing from TCRdb's copy, which holds only in-frame ones; the method was immunoSEQ multiplex PCR. The data hold 2 million to 2.5 million clones, with about 93% observed a single time. CD45RO-negative, CCR7-selected cells formed the naive CD8 fraction, which excluded terminally differentiated effector memory CD45RA+ cells. The sample comprised naive CD8+ T cells from PBMCs. The receptors shown here come from a man between 18 and 35 years old in good health. Some clones in this sample may be carry-over from other donors' samples.

The J gene is TRBJ2-7, the V gene TRBV5-1, with unresolved D. V lost 5 bases and J lost 7, with 19 bases in between. CDR1 and CDR2 from the germline V gene are SGHRS and YFSETQ. The CDR3 spans 14 residues. DNA for the CDR3: TGCGCCAGCAGACCTAGACCGAACTACTGGGAGCAGTACTTC. This sequence encodes CASRPRPNYWEQYF.

This sequence joins TRBV7-2 and TRBJ2-5; D remains ambiguous. Looked up from germline, CDR1 is SGHTA and CDR2 is FQGNSA. Trimming shortened V by 3 bases and J by 0 bases, and 5 bases separated the two germline ends. The CDR3 is 13 amino acids. DNA for the CDR3: TGTGCCAGCAGCTTTGAGTACCAAGAGACCCAGTACTTC. Its protein is CASSFEYQETQYF.

About this clone: Other DNA sequences in the same sample also yield this CDR3. V usage is TRBV28 and J usage is TRBJ1-2; 7 bases fit TRBD1. This CDR3 spans 13 amino acids. V shed 5 bases, J shed 4 bases, and the junction held 4 bases outside the gene matches. Per germline, CDR1 MDHEN and CDR2 SYDVKM. The CDR3 DNA follows: TGTGCCAGCAGTCCTAGACAGGGCTATGGCTACACCTTC. Translation gives CASSPRQGYGYTF.

The chain couples TRBV27 to TRBJ1-1; 7 positions agree with TRBD1. This CDR3 has 14 amino acids. With V trimmed by 1 base and J by 1 base, 0 bases remained unmatched. The germline V gene has CDR1 MNHEY and CDR2 SMNVEV (reference sequence). The CDR3 DNA follows: TGTGCCAGCAGTTTATGGGACAGGAACACTGAAGCTTTCTTT. Translated: CASSLWDRNTEAFF.

In regard to this clone: The same CDR3 is also encoded by other DNA sequences in this sample. The chain uses TRBV27 and TRBJ2-7; tentatively, D is TRBD2 (6 bases). The CDR3 has 13 amino acids. V lost 3 bases to trimming and J lost 4 bases, with 10 bases between them. CDR1 is MNHEY, CDR2 SMNVEV, per germline (reference sequence). In DNA, the CDR3 is TGTGCCAGCAGTTTCGGGAGTCGTTACGAGCAGTACTTC. Protein: CASSFGSRYEQYF.

The chain recombines TRBV4-2 with TRBJ1-5; D gene ambiguous. The V and J ends lost 1 base and 1 base respectively, with 8 bases between them. The germline CDR1 and CDR2 sequences are LGHNA and YNFKEQ. The CDR3 spans 15 residues. This CDR3 is CASSQVSGSNQPQHF. In DNA form, the CDR3 reads TGTGCCAGCAGCCAAGTTTCGGGGAGCAATCAGCCCCAGCATTTT.

Concerning this clone itself: The same CDR3 arises from other DNA sequences in this sample as well. The chain recombines TRBV18 with TRBJ2-1; 10 bases line up with TRBD1. The CDR3 sequence is 13 residues long. Trimming cost V 4 bases and J 7 bases; bases outside gene matches: 1. Per the germline V gene, CDR1 is KGHSH and CDR2 is LQKENI. CDR3 in DNA: TGTGCCAGCTCACTGGACAGGGGGAATGAGCAGTTCTTC. This gives the protein CASSLDRGNEQFF.

The chain employs TRBV4-1 and TRBJ1-5; D gene uncertain. The CDR3 length is 13 residues. CDR1 is MGHRA, CDR2 YSYEKL, per germline. V lost 2 bases to trimming and J lost 7 bases, with 9 bases between them. The CDR3 protein is CASSQRTGQPQHF. The CDR3, as DNA: TGCGCCAGCAGCCAAAGGACCGGACAGCCCCAGCATTTT.

The chain employs TRBV7-6 and TRBJ1-4; D is undetermined. Germline-derived CDR1 and CDR2 are SGHVS and FNYEAQ. The CDR3 sequence is 15 residues long. With 3 bases removed from V and 0 bases from J, the gap between germline ends came to 8 bases. The CDR3 sequence is CASSLRSTTNEKLFF. Here the CDR3 DNA reads TGTGCCAGCAGCTTGCGGAGTACAACTAATGAAAAACTGTTTTTT.

Only one count was recorded for this clone. V and J are TRBV7-6 and TRBJ2-3; maybe TRBD2 (5 bases). The germline V gene encodes CDR1 SGHVS and CDR2 FNYEAQ. V was shortened by 9 bases and J by 0 bases, with 16 bases between the two germline ends. The length of the CDR3 is 15 residues. The DNA of the CDR3 is TGTGCCAGTAGCCGGGGATTCCCTAGCACAGATACGCAGTATTTT. It codes for CASSRGFPSTDTQYF.

The chain uses TRBV28 and TRBJ2-5; TRBD2 agrees at 12 bases. Trimming cost V 6 bases and J 0 bases; bases outside gene matches: 5. This CDR3 spans 16 amino acids. Germline values: CDR1 MDHEN, CDR2 SYDVKM. This chain's CDR3 is CASRQLAGGYQETQYF. DNA for the CDR3: TGTGCCAGCAGACAGCTAGCGGGAGGGTACCAAGAGACCCAGTACTTC.

The rearrangement links TRBV7-6 to TRBJ2-1; TRBD2 matches 9 bases. V shed 7 bases, J shed 1 base, and the junction held 5 bases outside the gene matches. The germline CDR1 and CDR2 sequences are SGHVS and FNYEAQ. CDR3 length: 15 residues. The CDR3 DNA is TGTGCCAGCAAACTGGCGGGGGGGTCCTACAATGAGCAGTTCTTC. This codes for CASKLAGGSYNEQFF.

This chain uses TRBV18 with TRBJ1-1, with TRBD1 matching 10 bases. The junction had 8 bases not matched to a gene; V was cut back by 11 bases and J by 5 bases. Germline CDR1 and CDR2: KGHSH and LQKENI. The CDR3 runs 13 residues. The CDR3 is CAGWTGGGTEAFF. In DNA, the CDR3 is TGTGCCGGCTGGACAGGGGGTGGTACTGAAGCTTTCTTT.

The rearrangement joins TRBV28 to TRBJ1-1, with a possible D match to TRBD1 (5 bases). The CDR3 consists of 14 residues. V gave up 3 bases and J gave up 3 bases, with 11 bases separating them. CDR1 and CDR2 from the germline V gene are MDHEN and SYDVKM. The CDR3 protein is CASSLGDLYTEAFF. Here the CDR3 DNA reads TGTGCCAGCAGTTTGGGGGACCTCTACACTGAAGCTTTCTTT.

The J gene is TRBJ2-7, the V gene TRBV10-3; D could derive from TRBD1 or TRBD2 (5 bases each). V lost 10 bases, J lost 7 bases, and 32 bases lay in between. Germline CDR1 is ENHRY and CDR2 is SYGVKD. CDR3 length equals 17 residues. CDR3 residues: CASRPILPGRTLDEQYF. The CDR3, as DNA: TGTGCCAGCCGACCTATTCTTCCGGGACGGACCCTTGATGAGCAGTACTTC.

The V gene is TRBV7-6, the J gene TRBJ1-1; 10 bases line up with TRBD1. Germline CDR1 and CDR2: SGHVS and FNYEAQ. V lost 2 bases and J lost 7; bases outside the gene matches: 4. The CDR3 has 14 amino acids. The CDR3 region is CASSLRDRGFEAFF. For the CDR3, the DNA is TGTGCCAGCAGCTTAAGGGACAGGGGTTTTGAAGCTTTCTTT.

Written as DNA, the CDR3 is TGTGCCAGCAGCGGTGGACAGGGGGTTTCCTACGAGCAGTACTTC. Protein product: CASSGGQGVSYEQYF. The V gene is TRBV5-6, the J gene TRBJ2-7, with 10 bases matching TRBD1. The CDR3 runs to 15 residues. Germline V gene sequence: CDR1 SGHDT, CDR2 YYEEEE. The V segment lost 4 bases and the J segment 1 base; nucleotides outside the gene matches: 5. Drawing the rest from reference TRBV5-6 and TRBJ2-7, the complete variable domain is DAGVTQSPTHLIKTRGQQVTLRCSPKSGHDTVSWYQQALGQGPQFIFQYYEEEERQRGNFPDRFSGHQFPNYSSELNVNALLLGDSALYLCASSGGQGVSYEQYFGPGTRLTVT.

V usage is TRBV6-5 and J usage is TRBJ2-7; D might be TRBD1 (5 bases). CDR3 length equals 11 residues. With 5 bases removed from V and 5 bases from J, the gap between germline ends came to 7 bases. The germline gives CDR1 MNHEY, CDR2 SVGAGI. The CDR3 DNA is TGTGCCAGCAGTCAGGGAAACGAGCAGTACTTC. This encodes CASSQGNEQYF.